The source of this T cell receptor (delta chain) is a study of fetal and pediatric gammadelta thymocytes (dated by TCRdb to between 2021 and 2023). With regard to the full study: To strengthen a single-cell study of gammadelta thymocyte development, the researchers used bulk gammadelta thymocyte repertoires that mixed previously published data with newly generated, unpublished data. In total, the bulk gammadelta thymocyte repertoire set covered 10 subjects, made up of 7 pediatric thymus donors and 3 fetal thymus donors. Unpublished data were combined with previously published data (refs 27,28) to make up the bulk gammadelta thymocyte repertoires. To increase subject numbers and strengthen the CDR3 publicity analysis, bulk TCR repertoire data were added.

By sample share, this clone is medium-sized (0.01 to 0.1%). Its antigen has not been determined. Base-call qualities are not available, and no considerably larger clone is one nucleotide away. The same CDR3 can be traced to other DNA sequences in this sample. CDR1 and CDR2 are read off the germline V gene as TSWWSYY and QGS. The CDR3, from cysteine to phenylalanine, totals 20 residues. CDR3 DNA is the only sequence kept; it has 60 bases, read in frame from the first base. V has 1 base trimmed and J has 4 bases trimmed; junction bases matching no gene number 19. For staining, thymocytes received Zombie NIR viability dye along with antibodies against CD3 (UCHT1), TCRgammadelta (11F2), TCRVgamma9 (IMMU360) and TCRVdelta2 (IMMU389). From human fetal and pediatric thymuses, sorted Vgamma9Vdelta2 and nonVgamma9Vdelta2 gammadelta thymocytes were used to generate bulk TRD and TRG CDR3 repertoires separately. Pediatric thymus tissue was collected in Belgium from children having cardiac surgery. The ages of the pediatric thymus donors in the study ranged between 1 and 11 years. Thymic cell suspensions from fetal and post-natal thymuses were prepared as previously described. NonVgamma9Vdelta2 thymocytes were sorted as CD3+ gammadeltaTCR+ cells lacking the Vgamma9+Vdelta2+ phenotype. A FACS Aria III cell sorter (BD Biosciences) was used to carry out the cell sorting.

Findings and caveats that apply to the study as a whole: Compared with post-natal repertoires, fetal gammadelta thymocyte repertoires had previously been reported to be enriched for TRDV2, TRGV8 and TRGV9 usage, low N additions and public CDR3s.

The listed sequencing device is Illumina MiSeq. The original methods were these. For publicity analysis, the Vgamma9Vdelta2 and nonVgamma9Vdelta2 bulk CDR3 files of each subject were merged into one combined repertoire per subject. CDR3 publicity was given a score from 0 to 19 by checking each amino acid sequence across 9 single-cell datasets and roughly eleven bulk repertoires with base R and dplyr. TCRdb reran clone calling on the public reads with CATT; rows sharing one DNA sequence were then combined. TCRdb, rather than the study authors, made the V and J calls. The sample profile shows 2,000 or so delta-chain clones; around 25% of them were found once. The ten biggest clones cover roughly 4% of the sample.

This TCR came from a child who underwent cardiac surgery and was recorded as healthy. The chain couples TRDV1 to TRDJ1, with 9 central nucleotides matching TRDD3. The sample comprised non-Vgamma9Vdelta2 gamma-delta T cells from the thymus. The meaning of the sample's cell subset or site label: CD3+gammadeltaTCR+ thymocytes not co-expressing Vgamma9 and Vdelta2. Read as DNA, the sequence is TGTGCTCTTGGGGAACCCGAGATTCCTCGTACTGGGGGACTTCACGATAAACTCATCTTT. Translated, this is CALGEPEIPRTGGLHDKLIF.